Listed below are T cell receptor gamma chains from one sample, sequenced in a study of Vδ1+ human thymocytes. TCRdb re-called the multiplex PCR reads via CATT. The sample carries about 6,500 gamma-chain clones, approximately 42% recorded once. Sequenced material: Vdelta1+ gamma-delta thymocytes from the thymus. The source of these receptors is a boy younger than two who had congenital heart surgery. CDR3s include the opening cysteine and the closing phenylalanine or tryptophan. Clone size, where shown, is once, few, many, or a class for clones that have expanded.

v_gene	j_gene	abundance	CDR3nt	CDR3aa
TRGV4	TRGJ1/TRGJ2	.	TGTGCCACCTGGGATGGGCTTTATTATAAGAAACTCTTT	CATWDGLYYKKLF
TRGV3	TRGJ1/TRGJ2	medium-sized	TGTGCCACCTGGGACAGGCCAAAGAAACTCTTT	CATWDRPKKLF
TRGV9	TRGJ1/TRGJ2	few	TGTGCCTTGTGGGATTGTAAGGCGGCACGGAATTATTATAAGAAACTCTTT	CALWDCKAARNYYKKLF
TRGV9	TRGJP1	.	TGTGCCTTGTGGCCTTATACCACTGGTTGGTTCAAGATATTT	CALWPYTTGWFKIF
TRGV2	TRGJ1/TRGJ2	few	TGTGCCACCTGGGACGGGCTAGGGAAGAAACTCTTT	CATWDGLGKKLF
TRGV5	TRGJ1/TRGJ2	few	TGTGCCACCTGGGACCCCCTTGTTTGGTATAAGAAACTCTTT	CATWDPLVWYKKLF
TRGV3	TRGJ1/TRGJ2	.	TGTGCCACCTGGGACAGGCCCCCATATTATAAGAAACTCTTT	CATWDRPPYYKKLF
TRGV9	TRGJ1/TRGJ2	few	TGTGCCTTGTGGGAGGATCCGAATTATTATAAGAAACTCTTT	CALWEDPNYYKKLF
TRGV9	TRGJ1/TRGJ2	few	TGTGCCTGGTGGAATTATTATAAGAAACTCTTT	CAWWNYYKKLF
TRGV9	TRGJ1/TRGJ2	few	TGTGCCTTGGGGGAGGGTTATTATAAGAAACTCTTT	CALGEGYYKKLF
TRGV4	TRGJ1/TRGJ2	.	TGTGCCACCGTAGCATATAAGAAACTCTTT	CATVAYKKLF
TRGV3	TRGJ1/TRGJ2	few	TGTGCCACCTGGGAACTCGGTTATAAGAAACTCTTT	CATWELGYKKLF
TRGV9	TRGJ1/TRGJ2	few	TGTGCCTTGTGGGAGGTGCAGGGGTATTATAAGAAACTCTTT	CALWEVQGYYKKLF
TRGV9	TRGJ1/TRGJ2	.	TGTGCCTTGTGGGATAACCGTCTTTATAAGAAACTCTTT	CALWDNRLYKKLF
TRGV4	TRGJP2	few	TGTGCCACCTGGGTTGATTGGATCAAGACGTTT	CATWVDWIKTF
TRGV9	TRGJ1/TRGJ2	few	TGTGCCTTGTGGGAGGAATCCCGATTGGTTTATAAGAAACTCTTT	CALWEESRLVYKKLF
TRGV4	TRGJ1/TRGJ2	few	TGTGCCACCTGGGATGTATCTTATAAGAAACTCTTT	CATWDVSYKKLF
TRGV4	TRGJ1/TRGJ2	few	TGTGCCACCTGGGAGGGAAATTATTATAAGAAACTCTTT	CATWEGNYYKKLF
TRGV9	TRGJ1/TRGJ2	.	TGTGCCTTGGGGGAGCCCTATTATAAGAAACTCTTT	CALGEPYYKKLF
TRGV4	TRGJP2	.	TGTGCCACCTGGGATCCCGGACATTGGATCAAGACGTTT	CATWDPGHWIKTF
TRGV4	TRGJ1/TRGJ2	few	TGTGCCACCTGGGATGGGAGGGGGAAACTCTTT	CATWDGRGKLF
TRGV8	TRGJP2	.	TGTGCCACCTGGGACTCTAGTGATTGGATCAAGACGTTT	CATWDSSDWIKTF
TRGV3	TRGJ1/TRGJ2	few	TGTGCCACCTGGGACAGACTCCGACCCGATTATAAGAAACTCTTT	CATWDRLRPDYKKLF